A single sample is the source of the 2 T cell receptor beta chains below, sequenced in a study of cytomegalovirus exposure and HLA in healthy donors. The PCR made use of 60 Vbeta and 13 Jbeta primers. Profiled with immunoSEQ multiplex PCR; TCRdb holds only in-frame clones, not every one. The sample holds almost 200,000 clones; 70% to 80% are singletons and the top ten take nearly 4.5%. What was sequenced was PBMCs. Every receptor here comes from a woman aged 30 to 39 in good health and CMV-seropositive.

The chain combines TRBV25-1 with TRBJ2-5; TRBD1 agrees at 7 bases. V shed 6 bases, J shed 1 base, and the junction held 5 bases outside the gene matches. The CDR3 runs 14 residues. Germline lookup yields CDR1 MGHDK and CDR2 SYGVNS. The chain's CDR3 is CASSRTGGQETQYF. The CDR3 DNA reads TGTGCCAGCAGCCGGACAGGTGGCCAAGAGACCCAGTACTTC.

The CDR3 DNA is TGTGCCAGCAGCGTAGAAGCGGGGGAGTACACAGATACGCAGTATTTT. Translation: CASSVEAGEYTDTQYF. V and J are TRBV9 and TRBJ2-3; TRBD2 matches at 8 bases. CDR3 length: 16 amino acids. V shed 0 bases and J 2 bases; nucleotides not matched to a gene: 5. Germline CDR1 reads SGDLS; CDR2 reads YYNGEE.